The present T cell receptor beta chain was sequenced within a study of blood T cell repertoires in COVID-19. Assay: immunoSEQ multiplex PCR; the TCRdb copy retains only in-frame clones and omits some. The sample has a few hundred thousand clones; 80% to 90% are singletons. This clone occurred a few times. Residents of approximately 25 US areas, aged about 18 to 95 years, made up the participants. The germline gives CDR1 LNHDA, CDR2 SQIVND (reference sequence). The CDR3 length is 18 residues. V shed 5 bases, J shed 5 bases, and the junction held 19 bases outside the gene matches. This sequence was found in a woman between 25 and 40 years old who had recovered from COVID-19. The source material was PBMCs or T cells enriched from blood (not recorded which). The chain combines TRBV19 with TRBJ2-5; 8 bases line up with TRBD1. This chain's CDR3 is CASSPAFSGTGRGETQYF. The CDR3 DNA reads as TGTGCCAGTAGTCCCGCCTTCTCCGGGACAGGAAGGGGGGAGACCCAGTACTTC.